This passage covers 19 T cell receptor beta chains from one sample sequenced in a study of Graves' ophthalmopathy and Graves' hyperthyroidism. Amplification targeted the TCR beta CDR3 regions, with RNA transcripts as the source material. Investigators did first-round RT-PCR with HTBI primers, then second-round multiplex PCR. A single record per CDR3 protein comes from TCRdb applying MiXCR to the multiplex PCR reads. The sample contains 300,000 to 350,000 distinct CDR3 sequences, around a sixth of which appear only once. Sequenced sample: peripheral blood. The origin of the receptors is an adult man with Graves' ophthalmopathy.

This clonotype has a count of ten or more. The chain employs TRBV7-2 and TRBJ2-5; D is tentatively TRBD1 or TRBD2 (5 bases each). CDR3 size: 14 residues. CDR1 SGHTA and CDR2 FQGNSA come from the germline V gene. V was trimmed by 2 bases and J by 5 bases, leaving 12 bases between them. The CDR3 protein is CASSLRGDWETQYF. The CDR3, as DNA: TGTGCCAGCAGCTTAAGGGGAGATTGGGAGACCCAGTACTTC.

This rearrangement joins TRBV28 to TRBJ2-7; D is unresolved. V was pared by 2 bases and J by 1 base, with 9 bases between. The length of the CDR3 is 14 residues. The germline CDR1 and CDR2 sequences are MDHEN and SYDVKM. The CDR3 DNA is TGTGCCAGCAGTTTAAGTGTTAGATCCTACGAGCAGTACTTC. This gives the protein CASSLSVRSYEQYF.

This clonotype was picked up many times. V is TRBV11-2 and J is TRBJ2-7; D is uncertain. CDR1 is SGHAT and CDR2 is FQNNGV in the germline V gene. V lost 10 bases and J lost 1, with 11 bases in between. CDR3 size: 12 residues. This CDR3 reads CAIQRVSYEQYF. The CDR3 coding sequence is TGTGCCATCCAACGGGTATCCTACGAGCAGTACTTC.

This clonotype was observed many times. CDR3 region: CSAAHTPISRTRNTEAFF. CDR3 bases: TGCAGTGCCGCCCATACCCCCATCTCCCGGACGCGGAACACTGAAGCTTTCTTT. This rearrangement joins TRBV20-1 to TRBJ1-1; D not resolved. Germline V gene lookup returns CDR1 DFQATT and CDR2 SNEGSKA (reference sequence). Trimming left V 6 bases short and J 1 base short, with 27 bases between. The CDR3 is made up of 18 amino acids.

The chain uses TRBV6-2 or TRBV6-3 and TRBJ2-5, with D possibly TRBD1 on 6 matching bases. The CDR3 spans 15 residues. From germline, CDR1 is MNHEY and CDR2 SVGEGT. V was clipped by 1 base and J by 4 bases, with 13 bases between them. CDR3 DNA: TGTGCCAGCAGTTACTTCTCAGGGGCGGGAGAGACCCAGTACTTC. This codes for CASSYFSGAGETQYF.

The table lists this clonotype with many counts. V usage is TRBV27 and J usage is TRBJ2-7; tentatively, D is TRBD2 (5 bases). The CDR3 loop spans 15 amino acids. Between the trimmed V and J ends, which lost 3 bases and 0 bases, there was a span of 12 bases. Germline V CDR1 and CDR2: MNHEY, SMNVEV (reference sequence). CDR3 in amino acids: CASSFRADSSYEQYF. CDR3 nucleotides: TGTGCCAGCAGTTTCCGAGCGGATAGCTCCTACGAGCAGTACTTC.

Ten or more counts support this clonotype. J is TRBJ2-7 and V is TRBV6-1; 9 bases fit TRBD2. Germline V lookup: CDR1 MNHNS, CDR2 SASEGT. With V trimmed by 2 bases and J by 5 bases, 7 bases remained unmatched. The CDR3 runs 15 residues. CDR3 DNA: TGTGCCAGCAGTGAATGGGTAGCGGGAGATAACGAGCAGTACTTC. Its translation is CASSEWVAGDNEQYF.

This sequence joins TRBV12-3 or TRBV12-4 and TRBJ1-2; D remains ambiguous. With 3 bases removed from V and 3 bases from J, the gap between germline ends came to 11 bases. This CDR3 comprises 14 residues. This CDR3 is CASSLRQRDYGYTF. In DNA, the CDR3 is TGTGCCAGCAGTTTGAGGCAGAGAGACTATGGCTACACCTTC.

The J gene is TRBJ2-7, the V gene TRBV25-1; 8 positions match TRBD1. The CDR3 has 17 residues. The junction had 13 bases not matched to a gene; V was cut back by 3 bases and J by 3 bases. CDR1 and CDR2 from the germline V gene are MGHDK and SYGVNS. The CDR3 protein is CASSDSYWTGRGYEQYF. The DNA of the CDR3 is TGTGCCAGCAGTGATTCCTACTGGACAGGGAGAGGCTACGAGCAGTACTTC.

This clonotype was recorded at least ten times. The chain employs TRBV6-2 or TRBV6-3 and TRBJ1-5; D not resolved. CDR1 and CDR2 from the germline V gene are MNHEY and SVGEGT. This CDR3 comprises 14 residues. V gave up 5 bases and J gave up 0 bases, with 8 bases separating them. The CDR3 region is CASSLSVSNQPQHF. Here the CDR3 DNA reads TGTGCCAGCAGTCTCTCGGTTAGCAATCAGCCCCAGCATTTT.

This clonotype was detected many times. V gene TRBV4-1 combines with J gene TRBJ1-3, with 9 bases fitting TRBD1. J was trimmed by 4 bases and V by 3 bases; bases with no gene match: 7. The germline V gene has CDR1 MGHRA and CDR2 YSYEKL. The CDR3 extends over 16 amino acids. In DNA form, the CDR3 reads TGCGCCAGCAGCCAGATGACAGGGGGACTCGGAAACACCATATATTTT. Residues: CASSQMTGGLGNTIYF.

This clonotype was seen at least ten times. This rearrangement joins TRBV6-2 or TRBV6-3 to TRBJ2-7; 7 bases align to TRBD1. V shed 7 bases and J 2 bases; nucleotides not matched to a gene: 8. CDR3 length: 14 amino acids. CDR1 is MNHEY and CDR2 is SVGEGT in the germline V gene. CDR3 sequence (DNA): TGTGCCAGCAACACACGGGACAGAACCTACGAGCAGTACTTC. The encoded protein is CASNTRDRTYEQYF.

The sample holds many counts of this clonotype. The chain recombines TRBV6-2 or TRBV6-3 with TRBJ2-5, with TRBD2 matching 9 bases. The CDR3 is 13 amino acids. Germline assignment: CDR1 MNHEY and CDR2 SVGEGT. Germline trimming cut 9 bases from V and 0 bases from J; bases unmatched to any gene: 2. The CDR3 loop is CASSGSHQETQYF. The DNA of the CDR3 is TGTGCCAGTAGCGGGAGTCACCAAGAGACCCAGTACTTC.

The table lists this clonotype with a few counts. The rearrangement links TRBV2 to TRBJ2-4; 10 bases are shared with TRBD1. Looked up from germline, CDR1 is SNHLY and CDR2 is FYNNEI. V lost 6 bases, J lost 3 bases, and 14 bases stayed unmatched. The CDR3 length is 18 residues. CDR3 region: CASSYRGQGGFVKNIQYF. In nucleotides, the CDR3 is TGTGCCAGCAGCTACCGAGGACAGGGGGGATTCGTCAAAAACATTCAGTACTTC.

This clonotype was counted many times. The chain uses TRBV6-1 and TRBJ1-5; TRBD1 aligns across 9 bases. V lost 8 bases and J lost 2; bases outside the gene matches: 10. The CDR3 extends over 16 amino acids. Germline CDR1 reads MNHNS; CDR2 reads SASEGT. The CDR3 DNA is TGTGCCAGCTGTGGGTCCAGGACAGGGGGCAATCAGCCCCAGCATTTT. It specifies CASCGSRTGGNQPQHF.

This clonotype has at least ten counts. The chain combines TRBV14 with TRBJ1-1; 7 bases match TRBD1. Germline loops: CDR1 SGHDN, CDR2 FVKESK. V lost 3 bases to trimming and J lost 8 bases; unmatched junction nucleotides: 6. The CDR3 is made up of 13 amino acids. DNA of the CDR3: TGTGCCAGCAGCCATGGTGGACAGGCCGAAGCTTTCTTT. Protein: CASSHGGQAEAFF.

This clonotype was seen at least ten times. The chain links TRBV6-6 to TRBJ1-5, with 9 bases matching TRBD1. Germline V CDR1 and CDR2: MNHNY, SVGAGI (reference sequence). This CDR3 has 16 amino acids. The trim removed 5 bases at V and 6 bases at J, leaving 11 bases unmatched. In nucleotides, the CDR3 is TGTGCCAGCAGTCTGCGCCGGACAGGGGCTCGTCAGCCCCAGCATTTT. Protein product: CASSLRRTGARQPQHF.

This clonotype has ten or more counts. The CDR3 sequence is CASSSTTGFREQYF. For the CDR3, the DNA is TGTGCCAGCAGCTCCACTACAGGTTTTCGAGAGCAGTACTTC. V gene TRBV7-2 combines with J gene TRBJ2-7, with D tentatively TRBD1 (5 bases). The CDR3 runs to 14 residues. V was cut by 4 bases and J by 7 bases, with 17 bases left in between. Germline V CDR1 and CDR2: SGHTA, FQGNSA. Drawing the rest from reference TRBV7-2 and TRBJ2-7, the complete variable domain is GAGVSQSPSNKVTEKGKDVELRCDPISGHTALYWYRQSLGQGLEFLIYFQGNSAPDKSGLPSDRFSAERTGGSVSTLTIQRTQQEDSAVYLCASSSTTGFREQYFGPGTRLTVT.

This clonotype was counted at least ten times. The chain employs TRBV15 and TRBJ1-2, with 7 bases that match TRBD1. V lost 0 bases and J lost 5; bases outside the gene matches: 9. Germline assignment: CDR1 LNHNV and CDR2 YYDKDF (reference sequence). The CDR3 extends over 16 amino acids. The CDR3 DNA reads as TGTGCCACCAGCAGAGAACAAGCGACAGGGCGGTATGGCTACACCTTC. Its translation is CATSREQATGRYGYTF.